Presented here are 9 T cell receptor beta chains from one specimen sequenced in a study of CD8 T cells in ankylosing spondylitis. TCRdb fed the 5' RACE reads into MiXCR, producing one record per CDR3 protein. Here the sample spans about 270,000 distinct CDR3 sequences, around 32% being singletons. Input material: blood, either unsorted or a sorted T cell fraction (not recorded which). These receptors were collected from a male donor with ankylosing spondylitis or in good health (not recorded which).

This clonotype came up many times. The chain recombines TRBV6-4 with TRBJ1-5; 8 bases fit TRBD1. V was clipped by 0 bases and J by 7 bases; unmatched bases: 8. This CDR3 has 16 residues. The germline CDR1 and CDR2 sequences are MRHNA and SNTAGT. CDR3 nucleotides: TGTGCCAGCAGTGACTCCAGGCAGGGGGCGAGACAGCCCCAGCATTTT. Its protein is CASSDSRQGARQPQHF.

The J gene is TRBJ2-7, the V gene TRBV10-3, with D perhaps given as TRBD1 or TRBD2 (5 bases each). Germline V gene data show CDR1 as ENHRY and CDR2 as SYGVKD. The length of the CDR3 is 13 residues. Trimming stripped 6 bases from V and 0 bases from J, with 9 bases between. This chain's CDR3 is CAIRLGASYEQYF. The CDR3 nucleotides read TGTGCCATCAGGCTCGGGGCCTCCTACGAGCAGTACTTC.

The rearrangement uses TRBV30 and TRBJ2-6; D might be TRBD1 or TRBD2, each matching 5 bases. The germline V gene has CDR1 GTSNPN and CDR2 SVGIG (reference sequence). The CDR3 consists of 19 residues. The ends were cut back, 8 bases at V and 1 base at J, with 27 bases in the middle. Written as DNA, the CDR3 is TGTGCCCAAGTCGTACGACAGCGACCTTTAGCGTCTGGGGCCAACGTCCTGACTTTC. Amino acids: CAQVVRQRPLASGANVLTF.

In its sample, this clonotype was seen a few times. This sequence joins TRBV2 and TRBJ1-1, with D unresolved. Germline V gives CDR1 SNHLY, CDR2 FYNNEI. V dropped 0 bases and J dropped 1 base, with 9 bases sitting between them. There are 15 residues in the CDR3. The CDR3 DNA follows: TGTGCCAGCAGTGAAGCGGCAAGACAGAACACTGAAGCTTTCTTT. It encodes CASSEAARQNTEAFF.

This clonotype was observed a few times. The CDR3 sequence: CASSPLRGQETTF. The CDR3 region has the DNA TGTGCCAGCAGTCCCCTCAGGGGACAGGAGACGACCTTC. The J gene is TRBJ1-2, the V gene TRBV12-3 or TRBV12-4, with 8 bases fitting TRBD1. The CDR3 is made up of 13 amino acids. Losses at the gene ends were 5 bases for V and 14 bases for J; bases not matched to a gene: 13.

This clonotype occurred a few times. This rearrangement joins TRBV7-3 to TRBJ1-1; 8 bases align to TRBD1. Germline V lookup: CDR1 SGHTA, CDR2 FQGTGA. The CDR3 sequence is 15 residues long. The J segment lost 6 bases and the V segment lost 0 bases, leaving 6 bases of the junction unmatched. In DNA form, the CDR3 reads TGTGCCAGCAGCTTAACCGGACAGGGAGTGTCTGAAGCTTTCTTT. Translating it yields CASSLTGQGVSEAFF. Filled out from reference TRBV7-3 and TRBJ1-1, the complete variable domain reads GAGVSQTPSNKVTEKGKYVELRCDPISGHTALYWYRQSLGQGPEFLIYFQGTGAADDSGLPNDRFFAVRPEGSVSTLKIQRTERGDSAVYLCASSLTGQGVSEAFFGQGTRLTVV.

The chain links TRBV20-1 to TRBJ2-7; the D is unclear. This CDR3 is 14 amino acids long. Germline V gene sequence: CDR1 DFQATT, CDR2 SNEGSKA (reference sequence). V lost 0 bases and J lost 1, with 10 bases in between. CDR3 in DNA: TGCAGTGCTAGAGATTCGAAAAGTTCCTACGAGCAGTACTTC. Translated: CSARDSKSSYEQYF.

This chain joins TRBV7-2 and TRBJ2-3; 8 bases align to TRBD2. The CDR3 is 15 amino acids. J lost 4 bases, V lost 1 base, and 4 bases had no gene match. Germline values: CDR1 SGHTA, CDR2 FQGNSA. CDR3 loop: CASSLEGLAADTQYF. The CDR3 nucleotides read TGTGCCAGCAGCTTAGAAGGACTAGCAGCAGATACGCAGTATTTT.

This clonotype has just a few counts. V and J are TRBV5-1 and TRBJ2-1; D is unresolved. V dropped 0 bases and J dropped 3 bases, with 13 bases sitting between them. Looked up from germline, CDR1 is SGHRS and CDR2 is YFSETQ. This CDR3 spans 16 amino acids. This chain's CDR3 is CASSLGGMGNYNEQFF. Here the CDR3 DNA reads TGCGCCAGCAGCTTGGGTGGCATGGGAAACTACAATGAGCAGTTCTTC.